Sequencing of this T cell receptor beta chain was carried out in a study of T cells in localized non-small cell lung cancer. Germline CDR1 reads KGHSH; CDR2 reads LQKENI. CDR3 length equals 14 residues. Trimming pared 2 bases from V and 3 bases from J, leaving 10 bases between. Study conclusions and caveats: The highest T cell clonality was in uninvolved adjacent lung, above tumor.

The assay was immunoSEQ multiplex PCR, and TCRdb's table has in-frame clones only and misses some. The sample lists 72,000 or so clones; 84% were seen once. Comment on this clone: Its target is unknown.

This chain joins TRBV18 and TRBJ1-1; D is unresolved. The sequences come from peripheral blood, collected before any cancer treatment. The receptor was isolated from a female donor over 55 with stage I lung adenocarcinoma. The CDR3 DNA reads TGTGCCAGCTCACCATTGGGAAGTGACACTGAAGCTTTCTTT. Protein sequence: CASSPLGSDTEAFF. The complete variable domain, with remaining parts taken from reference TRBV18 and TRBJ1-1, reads NAGVMQNPRHLVRRRGQEARLRCSPMKGHSHVYWYRQLPEEGLKFMVYLQKENIIDESGMPKERFSAEFPKEGPSILRIQQVVRGDSAAYFCASSPLGSDTEAFFGQGTRLTVV.